This TCR beta chain was captured by sequencing in a study of CD8 T cells in Susac syndrome. V was pared by 3 bases and J by 9 bases, with 5 bases of the junction left unmatched. The CDR3 runs to 13 residues. CDR1 is DFQATT and CDR2 is SNEGSKA in the germline V gene (reference sequence). RNA was extracted with the RNeasy kit, and a quantity of roughly 0.45 to 1 ug was reverse transcribed using random hexamers. From the immunoSEQ multiplex PCR reads, TCRdb called clonotypes with MiXCR, one entry per CDR3 protein. The repertoire holds some 170,000 distinct CDR3 sequences, 85% to 95% seen once, with approximately 0.14% in the top ten. As to this clonotype: Its target is not known.

Study-wide findings and caveats: The number of individuals included in the study's TCR sequencing and HLA analysis was acknowledged as relatively small.

V is TRBV20-1 and J is TRBJ1-6, with TRBD1 identical over 7 bases. This clonotype was sampled from a human donor in good health. The specimen sequenced was CD4+ T cells from PBMCs. CDR3 loop: CSAREGARSPLHF. The CDR3 DNA reads TGCAGTGCTAGGGAGGGGGCGCGTTCACCCCTCCACTTT.